The 2 T cell receptor beta chains below all came from one sample that was sequenced in a study of metastatic and nonmetastatic thyroid tumors. No patient had received any treatment before thyroid surgery. Using MiXCR, TCRdb re-called clones from the PCR reads. This table has tens of thousands of clones, less than 20% appearing once. The sample was blood. The receptors were sampled from a female donor with papillary thyroid cancer or a benign thyroid nodule (not recorded which). Some clones in this sample may be carry-over from other donors' samples.

This clone has only a few counts. The genes are TRBV28 and TRBJ1-2; D possibly corresponds to TRBD1 (6 bases). The CDR3 covers 12 residues. Trimming took off 7 bases at V and 8 bases at J, with 14 bases between the two ends. CDR1 is MDHEN, CDR2 SYDVKM, per germline. The CDR3 nucleotides are TGTGCCAGCATCCAGGGAGGGGGAGGCTACACCTTC. This codes for CASIQGGGGYTF.

V is TRBV12-3 or TRBV12-4 and J is TRBJ1-4, with D perhaps matching TRBD1 (5 bases). V lost 4 bases to trimming and J lost 16 bases, with 22 bases between them. The CDR3 has 14 residues. CDR3 in DNA: TGTGCCAGCAGTTGGGACGGACGTGGTGAAGAACCGTTTTTT. Its protein product is CASSWDGRGEEPFF.